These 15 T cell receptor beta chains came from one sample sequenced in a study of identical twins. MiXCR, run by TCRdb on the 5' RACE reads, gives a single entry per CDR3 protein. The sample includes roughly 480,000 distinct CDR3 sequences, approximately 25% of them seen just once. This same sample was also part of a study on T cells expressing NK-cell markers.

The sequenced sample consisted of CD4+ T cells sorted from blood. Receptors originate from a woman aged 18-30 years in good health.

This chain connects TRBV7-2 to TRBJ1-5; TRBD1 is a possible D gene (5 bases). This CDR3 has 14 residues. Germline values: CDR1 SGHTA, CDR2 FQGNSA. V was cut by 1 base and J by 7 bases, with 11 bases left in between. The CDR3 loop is CASSLVGVHQPQHF. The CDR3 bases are TGTGCCAGCAGCTTAGTGGGGGTACACCAGCCCCAGCATTTT.

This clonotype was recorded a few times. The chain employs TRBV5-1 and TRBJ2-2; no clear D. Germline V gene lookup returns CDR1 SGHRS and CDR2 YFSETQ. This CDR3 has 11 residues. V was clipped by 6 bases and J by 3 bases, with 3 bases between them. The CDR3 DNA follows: TGCGCCAGCATGTACACCGGGGAGCTGTTTTTT. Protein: CASMYTGELFF. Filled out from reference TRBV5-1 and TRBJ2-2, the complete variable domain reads KAGVTQTPRYLIKTRGQQVTLSCSPISGHRSVSWYQQTPGQGLQFLFEYFSETQRNKGNFPGRFSGRQFSNSRSEMNVSTLELGDSALYLCASMYTGELFFGEGSRLTVL.

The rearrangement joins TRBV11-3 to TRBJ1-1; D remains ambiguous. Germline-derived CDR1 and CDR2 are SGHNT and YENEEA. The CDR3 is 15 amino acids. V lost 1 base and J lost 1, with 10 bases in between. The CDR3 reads CASSLAGRENTEAFF. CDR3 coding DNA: TGTGCCAGCAGCTTAGCGGGGAGGGAGAACACTGAAGCTTTCTTT.

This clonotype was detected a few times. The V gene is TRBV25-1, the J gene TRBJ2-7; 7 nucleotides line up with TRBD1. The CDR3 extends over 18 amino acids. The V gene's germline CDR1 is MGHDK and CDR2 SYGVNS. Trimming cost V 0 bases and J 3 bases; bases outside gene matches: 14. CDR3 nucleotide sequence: TGTGCCAGCAGTGAATATTCTGGTTTAGCAGGGGGTAACTACGAGCAGTACTTC. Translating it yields CASSEYSGLAGGNYEQYF.

The CDR3 sequence is CSARGPLSAEQYF. CDR3 in DNA: TGCAGTGCTAGGGGACCGCTCTCGGCCGAGCAGTACTTC. The J gene is TRBJ2-7, the V gene TRBV20-1; D is possibly TRBD1 or TRBD2 (5 bases each). The CDR3 has 13 amino acids. V was cut by 3 bases and J by 6 bases, with 15 bases left in between. Germline CDR1 is DFQATT and CDR2 is SNEGSKA (reference sequence).

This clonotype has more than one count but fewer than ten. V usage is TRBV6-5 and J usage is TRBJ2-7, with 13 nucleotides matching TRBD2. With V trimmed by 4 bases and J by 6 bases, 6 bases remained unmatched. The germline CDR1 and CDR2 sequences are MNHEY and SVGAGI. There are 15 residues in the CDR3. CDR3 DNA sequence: TGTGCCAGCAGTTCCCGACTAGCGGGAGGACGCGAGCAGTACTTC. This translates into CASSSRLAGGREQYF.

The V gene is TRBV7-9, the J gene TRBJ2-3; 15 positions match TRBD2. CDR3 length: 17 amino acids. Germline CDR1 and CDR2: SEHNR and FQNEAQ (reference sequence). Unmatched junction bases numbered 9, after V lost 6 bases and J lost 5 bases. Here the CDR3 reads CASSHYRTSGRVDTQYF. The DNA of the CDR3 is TGTGCCAGCAGTCACTACCGGACTAGCGGGAGGGTAGATACGCAGTATTTT.

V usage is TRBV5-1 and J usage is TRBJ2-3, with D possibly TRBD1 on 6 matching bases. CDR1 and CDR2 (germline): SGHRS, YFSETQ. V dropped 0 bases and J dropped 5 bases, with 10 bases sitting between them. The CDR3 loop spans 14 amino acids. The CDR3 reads CASSLEGVRDTQYF. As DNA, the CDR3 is TGCGCCAGCAGCTTGGAGGGGGTACGAGATACGCAGTATTTT.

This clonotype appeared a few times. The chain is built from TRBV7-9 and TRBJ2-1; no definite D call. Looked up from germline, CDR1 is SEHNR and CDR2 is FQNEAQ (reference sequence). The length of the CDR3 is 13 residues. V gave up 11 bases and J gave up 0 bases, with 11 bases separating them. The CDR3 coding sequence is TGTGCCGGGGTAATATTCTCCTACAATGAGCAGTTCTTC. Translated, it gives CAGVIFSYNEQFF. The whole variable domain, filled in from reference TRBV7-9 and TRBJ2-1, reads DTGVSQNPRHKITKRGQNVTFRCDPISEHNRLYWYRQTLGQGPEFLTYFQNEAQLEKSRLLSDRFSAERPKGSFSTLEIQRTEQGDSAMYLCAGVIFSYNEQFFGPGTRLTVL.

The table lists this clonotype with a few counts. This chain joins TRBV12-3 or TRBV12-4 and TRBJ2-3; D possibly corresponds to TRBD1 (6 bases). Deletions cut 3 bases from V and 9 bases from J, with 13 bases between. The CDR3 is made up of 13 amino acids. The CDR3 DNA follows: TGTGCCAGCAGTTTGGGGACACGAGCCACGCAGTATTTT. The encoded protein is CASSLGTRATQYF.

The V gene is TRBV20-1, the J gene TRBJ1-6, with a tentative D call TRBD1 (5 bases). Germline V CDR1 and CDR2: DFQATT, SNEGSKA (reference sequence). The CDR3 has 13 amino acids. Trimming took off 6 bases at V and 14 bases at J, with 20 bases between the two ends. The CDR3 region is CSARPGGGTTLHF. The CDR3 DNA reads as TGCAGTGCCCGCCCCGGGGGGGGGACGACCCTCCACTTT.

The CDR3 loop is CASSRTFPYEQYF. The CDR3 DNA is TGTGCCAGCAGTCGGACTTTCCCCTACGAGCAGTACTTC. The chain recombines TRBV6-6 with TRBJ2-7, with D perhaps matching TRBD2 (5 bases). Germline assignment: CDR1 MNHNY and CDR2 SVGAGI (reference sequence). Deletions cut 5 bases from V and 2 bases from J, with 10 bases between. This CDR3 has 13 amino acids.

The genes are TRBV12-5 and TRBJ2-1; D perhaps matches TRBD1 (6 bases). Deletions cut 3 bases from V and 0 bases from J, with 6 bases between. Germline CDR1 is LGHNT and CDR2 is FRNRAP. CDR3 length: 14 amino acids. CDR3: CASGLGGSYNEQFF. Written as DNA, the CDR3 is TGTGCTAGTGGTTTAGGGGGCTCCTACAATGAGCAGTTCTTC. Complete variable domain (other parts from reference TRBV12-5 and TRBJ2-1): DARVTQTPRHKVTEMGQEVTMRCQPILGHNTVFWYRQTMMQGLELLAYFRNRAPLDDSGMPKDRFSAEMPDATLATLKIQPSEPRDSAVYFCASGLGGSYNEQFFGPGTRLTVL.

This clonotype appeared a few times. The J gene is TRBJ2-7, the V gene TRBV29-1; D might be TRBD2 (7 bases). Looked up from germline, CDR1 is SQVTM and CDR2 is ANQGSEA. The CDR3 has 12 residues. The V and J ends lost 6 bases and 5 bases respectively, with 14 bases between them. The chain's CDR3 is CSVAPGGHEQYF. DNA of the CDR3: TGCAGCGTCGCCCCGGGGGGCCACGAGCAGTACTTC.

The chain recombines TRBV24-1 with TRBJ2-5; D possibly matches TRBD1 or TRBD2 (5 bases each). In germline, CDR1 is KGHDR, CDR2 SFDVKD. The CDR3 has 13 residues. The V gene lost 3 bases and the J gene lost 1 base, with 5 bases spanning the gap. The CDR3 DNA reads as TGTGCCACCAGTGATGGGACCCAAGAGACCCAGTACTTC. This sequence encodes CATSDGTQETQYF.